A selection of T cell receptor beta chains follows, all from one sample in a study of T cell repertoires in cytomegalovirus infection. Each CDR3 protein gets one entry after TCRdb re-called the reads with MiXCR. The profile shows around 450,000 distinct CDR3 sequences, around 11% of them singletons. What was sequenced was PBMCs. The receptors originated from a human donor in good health (CMV status not recorded). Some clones in this sample may be carry-over from other donors' samples. The CDR3 runs from the conserved cysteine through the conserved F or W. D genes are given only for firm matches. Clone size is not always given. Where it is, it says once, few, many or a class for expanded clones.

>few|TRBV7-9|-|16|TRBJ1-2
CASSLDRGISDYGYTF
TGTGCCAGCAGCTTAGATCGGGGCATAAGTGACTATGGCTACACCTTC
>many|TRBV28|TRBD1|15|TRBJ2-2
CASSPGQGDTGELFF
TGTGCCAGCAGTCCGGGACAGGGGGACACCGGGGAGCTGTTTTTT
>many|TRBV6-6|-|13|TRBJ1-2
CASSRDLTRGYTF
TGTGCCAGCAGTCGGGACCTCACGCGGGGCTACACCTTC
>-|TRBV2|-|15|TRBJ1-6
CASSSQAGRHSPLHF
TGTGCCAGCAGTTCCCAAGCGGGGAGGCACTCACCCCTCCACTTT
>-|TRBV15|-|14|TRBJ2-3
CATSNDGWTDTQYF
TGTGCCACCAGCAATGACGGTTGGACAGATACGCAGTATTTT
>few|TRBV7-6|TRBD1|16|TRBJ1-2
CASSSLPRGPRDGYTF
TGTGCCAGCAGCTCGTTGCCAAGGGGGCCTCGCGATGGCTACACCTTC
>many|TRBV7-9|-|19|TRBJ2-6
CASSLTVAGPLSGANVLTF
TGTGCCAGCAGCTTAACGGTGGCAGGGCCCCTCTCTGGGGCCAACGTCCTGACTTTC
>many|TRBV10-3|TRBD1|12|TRBJ1-2
CAISESRQGNTF
TGTGCCATCAGTGAGTCGAGACAGGGAAACACCTTC
>many|TRBV12-3/TRBV12-4|-|15|TRBJ1-3
CASSFPLTSGNTIYF
TGTGCCAGCAGTTTTCCTCTTACCTCTGGAAACACCATATATTTT
>-|TRBV3-1|-|14|TRBJ1-1
CASSPTTEGTEAFF
TGTGCCAGCAGCCCTACAACAGAGGGTACTGAAGCTTTCTTT
>many|TRBV6-1|TRBD2|17|TRBJ2-2
CASSAGLAGANTGELFF
TGTGCCAGCAGTGCGGGACTAGCGGGGGCGAACACCGGGGAGCTGTTTTTT
>-|TRBV27|-|13|TRBJ1-2
CASSRERNYGYTF
TGTGCCAGCAGCAGGGAAAGGAACTATGGCTACACCTTC
>many|TRBV4-1|-|15|TRBJ2-5
CASSRVATGAETQYF
TGCGCCAGCAGCCGGGTAGCGACCGGGGCAGAGACCCAGTACTTC
>few|TRBV5-1|TRBD2|13|TRBJ2-2
CASSREGTGELFF
TGCGCCAGCAGCCGGGAGGGAACCGGGGAGCTGTTTTTT
>many|TRBV7-2|TRBD2|15|TRBJ2-5
CASSLGAGGQKTQYF
TGTGCCAGCAGCTTAGGAGCGGGGGGGCAGAAGACCCAGTACTTC
>few|TRBV20-1|TRBD2|14|TRBJ2-1
CSARAGAVYNEQFF
TGCAGTGCTCGAGCGGGAGCGGTCTACAATGAGCAGTTCTTC
>few|TRBV30|-|11|TRBJ2-3
CAWRDLRSQYF
TGTGCCTGGAGGGACCTCCGTTCGCAGTATTTT
>few|TRBV5-1|TRBD1|16|TRBJ1-1
CASSLGGGAWNTEAFF
TGCGCCAGCAGCTTGGGAGGGGGCGCGTGGAACACTGAAGCTTTCTTT
>many|TRBV7-2|-|16|TRBJ2-5
CASSLPRGGGKETQYF
TGTGCCAGCAGCTTACCGCGAGGAGGGGGCAAAGAGACCCAGTACTTC
>many|TRBV7-6|-|11|TRBJ1-2
CASSGGDGYTF
TGTGCCAGCAGCGGGGGAGATGGCTACACCTTC
>-|TRBV15|TRBD1|20|TRBJ1-5
CATSTSRAGTGRGRNQPQHF
TGTGCCACCAGCACATCCCGGGCCGGGACAGGGAGGGGTCGCAATCAGCCCCAGCATTTT
>many|TRBV27|-|15|TRBJ2-7
CASSFIRGGSYEQYF
TGTGCCAGCAGTTTCATAAGAGGGGGTTCCTACGAGCAGTACTTC
>many|TRBV10-3|-|16|TRBJ1-2
CAIMISGRQGIYGYTF
TGTGCCATCATGATCAGCGGTAGGCAGGGGATCTATGGCTACACCTTC
>-|TRBV9|TRBD1|15|TRBJ2-1
CASSGGQGAYNEQFF
TGTGCCAGCAGCGGGGGACAGGGGGCGTACAATGAGCAGTTCTTC
>-|TRBV4-1|TRBD1|17|TRBJ1-5
CASSSAFTGQGGKPQHF
TGCGCCAGCAGCTCAGCTTTTACGGGACAGGGTGGGAAGCCCCAGCATTTT
>many|TRBV19|-|14|TRBJ1-5
CASSYSGAGQPQHF
TGTGCCAGTAGTTACTCAGGGGCGGGTCAGCCCCAGCATTTT
>few|TRBV27|-|14|TRBJ2-7
CASSLEANSYEQYF
TGTGCCAGCAGTTTAGAGGCCAACTCCTACGAGCAGTACTTC
>few|TRBV2|-|11|TRBJ2-5
CASNPEETQYF
TGTGCCAGCAACCCCGAAGAGACCCAGTACTTC
>many|TRBV20-1|-|12|TRBJ2-3
CSAATSSDTQYF
TGCAGTGCAGCTACTAGCTCAGATACGCAGTATTTT
>-|TRBV25-1|-|14|TRBJ2-3
CASSGPPLADTQYF
TGTGCCAGCAGTGGTCCCCCACTTGCAGATACGCAGTATTTT
>-|TRBV20-1|TRBD1|14|TRBJ1-1
CSARETGAYQGAFF
TGCAGTGCTAGAGAAACAGGGGCATATCAAGGAGCTTTCTTT
>many|TRBV28|TRBD2|16|TRBJ2-1
CASSLGAGESYNEQFF
TGTGCCAGCAGTTTAGGGGCGGGAGAGAGCTACAATGAGCAGTTCTTC
>few|TRBV20-1|TRBD2|15|TRBJ2-5
CSASGAGGLQETQYF
TGCAGTGCTAGCGGAGCGGGGGGGCTTCAAGAGACCCAGTACTTC
>many|TRBV19|TRBD2|14|TRBJ2-1
CASSLGGGAGEQFF
TGTGCCAGTAGTCTGGGCGGGGGGGCCGGTGAGCAGTTCTTC
>many|TRBV14|TRBD1|15|TRBJ2-5
CASSYRDRGGETQYF
TGTGCCAGCAGCTACCGGGACAGGGGCGGGGAGACCCAGTACTTC
>few|TRBV29-1|-|14|TRBJ2-3
CSVEDWLAADTQYF
TGCAGCGTTGAAGATTGGCTAGCCGCAGATACGCAGTATTTT
>many|TRBV11-2|TRBD1|14|TRBJ2-1
CASSSPGGYNEQFF
TGTGCCAGCAGCTCCCCAGGGGGCTACAATGAGCAGTTCTTC
>many|TRBV27|-|13|TRBJ2-5
CASSSSGVETQYF
TGTGCCAGCAGTTCCTCGGGGGTAGAGACCCAGTACTTC